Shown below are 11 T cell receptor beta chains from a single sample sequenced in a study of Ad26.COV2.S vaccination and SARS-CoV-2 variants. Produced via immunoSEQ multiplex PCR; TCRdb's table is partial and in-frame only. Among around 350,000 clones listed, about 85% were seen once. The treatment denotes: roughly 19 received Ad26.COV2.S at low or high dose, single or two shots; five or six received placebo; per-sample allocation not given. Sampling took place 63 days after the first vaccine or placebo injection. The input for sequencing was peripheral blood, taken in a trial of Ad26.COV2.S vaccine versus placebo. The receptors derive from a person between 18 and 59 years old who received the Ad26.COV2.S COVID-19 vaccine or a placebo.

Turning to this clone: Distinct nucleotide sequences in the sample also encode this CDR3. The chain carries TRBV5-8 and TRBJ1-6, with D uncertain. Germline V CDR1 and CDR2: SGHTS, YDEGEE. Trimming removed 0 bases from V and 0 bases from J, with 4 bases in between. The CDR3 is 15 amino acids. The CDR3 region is CASSLGSSYNSPLHF. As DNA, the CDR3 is TGTGCCAGCAGCTTGGGGAGCTCCTATAATTCACCCCTCCACTTT.

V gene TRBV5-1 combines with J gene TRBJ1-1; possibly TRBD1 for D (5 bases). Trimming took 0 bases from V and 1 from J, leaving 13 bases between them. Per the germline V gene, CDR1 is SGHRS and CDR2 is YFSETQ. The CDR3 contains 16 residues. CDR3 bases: TGCGCCAGCAGCTTGGGGTTGACAGACCCGAACACTGAAGCTTTCTTT. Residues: CASSLGLTDPNTEAFF.

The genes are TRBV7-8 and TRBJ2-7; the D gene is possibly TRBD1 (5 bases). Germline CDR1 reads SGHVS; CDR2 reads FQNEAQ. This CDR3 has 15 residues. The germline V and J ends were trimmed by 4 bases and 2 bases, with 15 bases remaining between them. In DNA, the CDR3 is TGTGCCAGCAGCTCCAGGACATTCGGACCCTACGAGCAGTACTTC. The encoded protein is CASSSRTFGPYEQYF.

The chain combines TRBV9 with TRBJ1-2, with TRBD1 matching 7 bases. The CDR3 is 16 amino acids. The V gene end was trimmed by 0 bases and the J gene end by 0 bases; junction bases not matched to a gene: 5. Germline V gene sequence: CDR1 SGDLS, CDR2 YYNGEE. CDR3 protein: CASSVDDRDANYGYTF. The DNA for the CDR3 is TGTGCCAGCAGCGTAGATGACAGGGACGCTAACTATGGCTACACCTTC.

In DNA form, the CDR3 reads TGTGCCAGCAGCTTTTTTGGGGTAAAGAGCTCTGGGGCCAACGTCCTGACTTTC. It encodes CASSFFGVKSSGANVLTF. The V gene is TRBV7-9, the J gene TRBJ2-6; D unresolved. In germline, CDR1 is SEHNR, CDR2 FQNEAQ (reference sequence). The CDR3 extends over 18 amino acids. V was clipped by 3 bases and J by 0 bases, with 15 bases between them.

The CDR3 bases are TGTGCCAGCTCACCACCGCTAGCGGGGGAAGCATCGAACACCGGGGAGCTGTTTTTT. It encodes CASSPPLAGEASNTGELFF. This chain uses TRBV18 with TRBJ2-2, with 10 bases identical to TRBD2. Per the germline V gene, CDR1 is KGHSH and CDR2 is LQKENI. The CDR3 has 19 residues. V trimming: 0 bases; J trimming: 0 bases; junction bases outside the gene matches: 7.

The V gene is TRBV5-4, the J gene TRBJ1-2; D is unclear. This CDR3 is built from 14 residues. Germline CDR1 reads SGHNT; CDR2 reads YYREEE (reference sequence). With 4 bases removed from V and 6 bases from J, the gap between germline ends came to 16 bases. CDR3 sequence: CASSQGRNQHGYTF. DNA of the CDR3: TGTGCCAGCAGCCAAGGCAGGAACCAGCATGGCTACACCTTC. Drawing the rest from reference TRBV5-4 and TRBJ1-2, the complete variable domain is ETGVTQSPTHLIKTRGQQVTLRCSSQSGHNTVSWYQQALGQGPQFIFQYYREEENGRGNFPPRFSGLQFPNYSSELNVNALELDDSALYLCASSQGRNQHGYTFGSGTRLTVV.

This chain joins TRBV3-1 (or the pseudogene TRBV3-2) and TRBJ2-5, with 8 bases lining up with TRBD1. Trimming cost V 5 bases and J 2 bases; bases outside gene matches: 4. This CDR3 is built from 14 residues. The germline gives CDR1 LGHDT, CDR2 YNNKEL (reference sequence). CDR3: CASSEQGGQETQYF. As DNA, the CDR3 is TGTGCCAGCAGCGAACAGGGGGGACAAGAGACCCAGTACTTC.

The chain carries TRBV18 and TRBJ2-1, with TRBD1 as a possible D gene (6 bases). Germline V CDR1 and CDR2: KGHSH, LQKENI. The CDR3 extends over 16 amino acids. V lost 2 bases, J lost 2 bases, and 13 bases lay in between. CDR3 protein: CASSPVRDTPYNEQFF. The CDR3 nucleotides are TGTGCCAGCTCACCAGTCCGGGACACCCCCTACAATGAGCAGTTCTTC.

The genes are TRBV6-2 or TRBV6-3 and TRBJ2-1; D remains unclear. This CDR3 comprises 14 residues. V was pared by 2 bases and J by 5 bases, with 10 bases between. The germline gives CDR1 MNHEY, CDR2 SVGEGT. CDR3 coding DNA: TGTGCCAGCAGTTACCGTTGGCAGAACAATGAGCAGTTCTTC. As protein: CASSYRWQNNEQFF.

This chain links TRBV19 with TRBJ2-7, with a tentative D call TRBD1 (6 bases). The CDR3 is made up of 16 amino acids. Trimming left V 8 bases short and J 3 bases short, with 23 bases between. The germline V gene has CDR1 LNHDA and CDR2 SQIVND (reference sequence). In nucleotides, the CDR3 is TGTGCCAGTCCAGTAGGGAACAGGGACGGAGACTACGAGCAGTACTTC. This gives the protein CASPVGNRDGDYEQYF.